This T cell receptor (beta chain) originates from a study of cytomegalovirus exposure and HLA in healthy donors. The germline CDR1 and CDR2 sequences are MNHEY and SVGAGI. V shed 0 bases, J shed 4 bases, and the junction held 5 bases outside the gene matches. The CDR3 sequence is 15 residues long. Overall study findings and caveats: For most subjects, TCR beta sequences were reported to predict HLA-A and HLA-B alleles with accuracy.

To note about this clone: The antigen is undetermined.

60 Vbeta and 13 Jbeta primers were used in PCR. Generated by immunoSEQ multiplex PCR, the TCRdb table keeps only in-frame clones and is missing some. The sample holds under 150,000 clones, around three quarters seen once. The chain has TRBV6-5 and TRBJ1-2; 7 bases match TRBD1. The TCR originated in a woman aged 55-69 years in good health and CMV-seropositive. Sequenced material: PBMCs. Here the CDR3 DNA reads TGTGCCAGCAGTTACTCGAAGACAGGGTCCTATGGCTACACCTTC. Amino acid sequence: CASSYSKTGSYGYTF.